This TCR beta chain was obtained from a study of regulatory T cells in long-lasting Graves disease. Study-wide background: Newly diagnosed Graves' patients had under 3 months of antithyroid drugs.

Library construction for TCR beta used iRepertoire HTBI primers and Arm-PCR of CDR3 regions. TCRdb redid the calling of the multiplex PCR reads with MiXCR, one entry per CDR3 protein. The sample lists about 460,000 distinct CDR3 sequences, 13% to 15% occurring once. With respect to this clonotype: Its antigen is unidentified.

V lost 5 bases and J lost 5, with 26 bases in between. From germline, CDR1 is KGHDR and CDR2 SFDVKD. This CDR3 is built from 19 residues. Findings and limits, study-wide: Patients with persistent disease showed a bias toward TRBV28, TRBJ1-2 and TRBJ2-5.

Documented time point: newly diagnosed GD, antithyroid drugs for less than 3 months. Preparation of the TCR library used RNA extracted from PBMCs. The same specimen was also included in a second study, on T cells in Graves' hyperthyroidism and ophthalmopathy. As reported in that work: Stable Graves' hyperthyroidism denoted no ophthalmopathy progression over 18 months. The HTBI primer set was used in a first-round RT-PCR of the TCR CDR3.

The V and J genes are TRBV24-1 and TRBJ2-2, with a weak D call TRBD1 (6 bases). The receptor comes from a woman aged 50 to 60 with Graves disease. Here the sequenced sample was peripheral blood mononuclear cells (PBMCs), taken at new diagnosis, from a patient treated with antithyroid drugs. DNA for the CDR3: TGTGCCACCAGTGGTGTCCGGGGCAGGGGCCCATCGGAGACCGGGGAGCTGTTTTTT. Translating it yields CATSGVRGRGPSETGELFF.